Listed here are 6 T cell receptor beta chains from one sample, sequenced in a study of shared clonotypes between healthy human individuals. Profiled with immunoSEQ multiplex PCR; TCRdb holds only in-frame clones, not every one. This table has hundreds of thousands of clones, roughly 95% appearing once. Naive-designated CD8 cells lacked CD45RO, were positively enriched for CCR7, and omitted terminally differentiated effector memory CD45RA+ cells. Material for sequencing was naive CD8+ T cells sorted from blood. The receptors shown here come from a woman in her thirties in good health.

The genes are TRBV4-1 and TRBJ2-7; tentative D call: TRBD2 (5 bases). V was pared by 0 bases and J by 0 bases, with 9 bases between. Germline-derived CDR1 and CDR2 are MGHRA and YSYEKL. The CDR3 contains 15 residues. CDR3 DNA sequence: TGCGCCAGCAGCCAAGAGGAGGCCTACTCCTACGAGCAGTACTTC. Its translation is CASSQEEAYSYEQYF.

The CDR3 DNA follows: TGTGCCACCAGCATCTTAGGGACTAGCGGGGAAGAGACCCAGTACTTC. Translation: CATSILGTSGEETQYF. The genes are TRBV15 and TRBJ2-5; 13 bases map to TRBD2. Per the germline V gene, CDR1 is LNHNV and CDR2 is YYDKDF (reference sequence). The V segment lost 4 bases and the J segment 3 bases; nucleotides outside the gene matches: 5. There are 16 residues in the CDR3.

V gene TRBV5-6 combines with J gene TRBJ1-6; D is ambiguous. V lost 1 base and J lost 7, with 3 bases in between. The CDR3 has 12 residues. The germline gives CDR1 SGHDT, CDR2 YYEEEE. DNA for the CDR3: TGTGCCAGCAGCTTGATGAATTCACCCCTCCACTTT. Translation: CASSLMNSPLHF.

This clone turned up a few times. The sample holds other DNA sequences that translate to the same CDR3. The chain uses TRBV7-9 and TRBJ1-4, with D unresolved. Germline V lookup: CDR1 SEHNR, CDR2 FQNEAQ (reference sequence). The CDR3 loop spans 14 amino acids. With 1 base removed from V and 8 bases from J, the gap between germline ends came to 11 bases. In DNA form, the CDR3 reads TGTGCCAGCAGCTTAGTTGGAGGGAGGGAAAAACTGTTTTTT. Its translation: CASSLVGGREKLFF.

This clone was counted a few times. J is TRBJ1-1 and V is TRBV20-1; D ambiguous. CDR3 length equals 10 residues. V was clipped by 7 bases and J by 1 base, with 4 bases between them. In germline, CDR1 is DFQATT, CDR2 SNEGSKA (reference sequence). In nucleotides, the CDR3 is TGCAGTGTCGAGAACACTGAAGCTTTCTTT. Amino acid sequence: CSVENTEAFF.

Turning to this clone: Other DNA sequences in this specimen translate into the identical CDR3. The gene calls are TRBV7-9 and TRBJ2-2; D gene uncertain. The germline gives CDR1 SEHNR, CDR2 FQNEAQ (reference sequence). The CDR3 runs to 12 residues. V was pared by 2 bases and J by 6 bases, with 4 bases between. For the CDR3, the DNA is TGTGCCAGCAGCTTATTGCCCGGGGAGCTGTTTTTT. Its protein is CASSLLPGELFF.